This T cell receptor beta chain was retrieved from a study of human T cells and chemical hapten exposure (dated by TCRdb to 2020 to 2023). As for the study more broadly: For sensitization, 2% DPC in acetone was applied to an approximately 2 cm by approximately 2 cm area of upper inner arm skin. Libraries were pooled for sequencing, and variation in per-sample TCR yields was attributed mainly to small differences in library volumes within the pool. Patients additionally received weekly therapeutic DPC doses to the scalp throughout the approximately 22-week study period. Peripheral blood TCR repertoire changes were tracked in vivo in alopecia patients during primary and secondary sensitization to the hapten diphenylcyclopropenone (DPC). The patient cohort, mostly female, included alopecia areata with under or over 50% scalp involvement, alopecia totalis and alopecia universalis. Twenty-nine alopecia patients gave blood for TCR sequencing at one to four time points (pre-sensitization, 2, 6 and 24 weeks). Patch testing was done on the upper back using Finn chambers containing 0.01% DPC, and results were scored after 6 days according to International Contact Dermatitis Research Group standards. Patient blood was sampled pre-sensitization (week 0) and at 2, 6 and about 24 weeks after DPC sensitization.

CDR1 is given as SQVTM and CDR2 as ANQGSEA, both from the germline V gene. V is clipped by 5 bases and J by 1 base, and the sequence between their germline boundaries is 14 bases long. The CDR3 runs 14 residues from the cysteine to the phenylalanine. Only the CDR3 DNA stays, 42 bases, in frame from base 1. On this clonotype itself: It lacks a known antigen. No much larger clonotype is one base removed from it; base qualities were not supplied.

Explained via the paper, the time point label denotes: patch test 1, 2 weeks after DPC sensitization. This specimen's treatment or condition label, per the study, means: therapeutic diphenylcyclopropenone sensitization with weekly scalp DPC. At each patch-test visit, blood was drawn before the patch test was applied. Patients were considered eligible if aged 18 to 70, diagnosed with alopecia and deemed suitable for DPC therapy, and patients were excluded if pregnant. Total RNA was isolated from unfractionated whole blood collected in Tempus Blood RNA tubes. The investigation overall reported the following: DPC sensitization did not change the number of TCRs with a frequency above 1 in 1000, and there was no evidence of changes in global repertoire structure. Because all patients had alopecia, a presumed autoimmune disease, the immune response of the patients might differ from that of healthy individuals. Significantly more large CDR3 similarity clusters were formed by expanded TCRs than by pre-sensitization or healthy control sets, consistent with antigen-driven responses. Patch test score correlated positively with the number of PT1 expanded TCRs, reaching significance at thresholds 8, 16 and 32 but not at 4. After repeated subsampling, the strength of the expansion versus patch-test correlation and the threshold at which it became significant changed.

The library was generated by RACE. These reads were obtained on a NextSeq 500. Library preparation attached unique molecular identifiers to individual cDNA molecules for quantitative, reproducible TCR counting. Both TCR alpha and TCR beta chains were sequenced from each blood RNA sample. Concerning the study's data processing: The median number of TCRs per sample was roughly 98,000, ranging from roughly 23,224 to 690,600. The Decombinator software suite was used to annotate V, J and CDR3 in the TCR reads. For the PS versus PT1 abundance plots, all samples were subsampled to the same number of TCRs (28,000). TCRs were defined as expanded if absent before sensitization and observed at least eight times at the 2-week time point. TCRdb's own reprocessing of the public reads used fastp at Q25 and MiXCR and kept productive beta chains. Rows matching on CDR3 protein sequence are summarized as one entry with the most common DNA and genes. TCRdb's processing, not the study's, gives the V and J calls here. Recorded for this sample are roughly 190,000 distinct CDR3 sequences; around 24% of them occurred a single time. The top ten hold about 6.7% of the sample.

The receptor comes from a woman in her forties or fifties with alopecia areata. Some clones in this sample may be carry-over from other donors' samples. Sequencing used whole blood, obtained in connection with sensitization to the hapten diphenylcyclopropenone (DPC). The rearrangement joined TRBV29-1 to TRBJ1-1; a tentative D match to TRBD1 spans 5 bases. The DNA sequence is given as TGCAGCGTTAAAGCCGGGACGGGGAACACTGAAGCTTTCTTT. Its protein is CSVKAGTGNTEAFF.